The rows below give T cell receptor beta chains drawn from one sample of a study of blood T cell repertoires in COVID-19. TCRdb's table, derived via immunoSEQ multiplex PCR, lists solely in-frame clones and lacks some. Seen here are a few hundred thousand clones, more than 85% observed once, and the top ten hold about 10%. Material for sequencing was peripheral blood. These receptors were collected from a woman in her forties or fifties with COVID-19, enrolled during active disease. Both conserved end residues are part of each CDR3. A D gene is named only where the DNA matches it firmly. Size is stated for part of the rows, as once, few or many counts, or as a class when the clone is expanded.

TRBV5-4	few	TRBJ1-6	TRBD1	TGTGCCAGCAGCTTGTCACAGGGGGGAACACCCCTCCACTTT	CASSLSQGGTPLHF
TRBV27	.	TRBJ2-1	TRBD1	TGTGCCAGCAGTTTACAGGGGGCGTCCTACAATGAGCAGTTCTTC	CASSLQGASYNEQFF
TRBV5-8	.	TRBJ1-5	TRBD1	TGTGCCAGCGTAAACAGGGGGGTTAGCAATCAGCCCCAGCATTTT	CASVNRGVSNQPQHF
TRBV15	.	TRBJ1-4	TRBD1	TGTGCCACCAGCAGACGACAGGGGCAGGGTGAAAAACTGTTTTTT	CATSRRQGQGEKLFF
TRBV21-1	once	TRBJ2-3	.	TGTGCCAGCAGCAAAGGGTGGGGCCGACGGATACCAGATACGCAGTATTTT	CASSKGWGRRIPDTQYF
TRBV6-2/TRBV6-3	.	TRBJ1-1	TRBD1	TGTGCCAGCAGTTCGTCAGGGGGCTACCTAGGCACTGAAGCTTTCTTT	CASSSSGGYLGTEAFF
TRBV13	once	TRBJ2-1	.	TGTGCCAGCAGCGTTATCAATGAGCAGTTCTTC	CASSVINEQFF
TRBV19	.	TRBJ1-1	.	TGTGCCAGTAGTATAGACAGAAACACTGAAGCTTTCTTT	CASSIDRNTEAFF
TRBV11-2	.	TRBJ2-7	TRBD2	TGTGCCAGCAGCTTAGTTCTAGCGGGGGCTATCTCCTACGAGCAGTACTTC	CASSLVLAGAISYEQYF
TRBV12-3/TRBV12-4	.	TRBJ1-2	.	TGTGCCAGCAGTTTAAATACAAACTATGGCTACACCTTC	CASSLNTNYGYTF
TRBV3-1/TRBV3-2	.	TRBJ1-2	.	TGTGCCAGCAGCCCCTCAGGAGGGAACTATGGCTACACCTTC	CASSPSGGNYGYTF
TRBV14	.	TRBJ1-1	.	TGTGCCAGCAGCCAAGAGGGGCTTGACGCTGAAGCTTTCTTT	CASSQEGLDAEAFF
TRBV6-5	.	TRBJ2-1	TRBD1	TGTGCCAGCAGTTCTGGACAGGGGATGGGCAATGAGCAGTTCTTC	CASSSGQGMGNEQFF
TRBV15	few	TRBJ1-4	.	TGTGCCACCAGCAAGACAGCACAAGAGGAAAAACTGTTTTTT	CATSKTAQEEKLFF
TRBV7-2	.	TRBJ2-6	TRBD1	TGTGCCAGCAGGTCTAAGGGACAGGGCTTTCGTTCGGGGGCCAACGTCCTGACTTTC	CASRSKGQGFRSGANVLTF
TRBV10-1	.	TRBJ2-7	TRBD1	TGCGCCAGCAGTGAATCCAGGGGGTCTAACAAGCAGTACTTC	CASSESRGSNKQYF
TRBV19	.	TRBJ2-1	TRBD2	TGTGCCAGTAGTTTATCGGGGGGGGCTGACAATGAGCAGTTCTTC	CASSLSGGADNEQFF
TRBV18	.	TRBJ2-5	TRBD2	TGTGCCAGCTCACCCCTAGCGGGGGGCAGGGAGACCCAGTACTTC	CASSPLAGGRETQYF
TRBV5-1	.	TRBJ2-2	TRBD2	TGCGCCAGCACTGTAGCGGGCGATCTTGGGACCGGGGAGCTGTTTTTT	CASTVAGDLGTGELFF
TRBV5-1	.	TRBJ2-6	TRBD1	TGCGCCAGCAGCTTGGTGGGGACAGGGCGCTCTGGGGCCAACGTCCTGACTTTC	CASSLVGTGRSGANVLTF
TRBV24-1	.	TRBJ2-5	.	TGTGCCACCAGTGATCAGTCAGGCGACACCTCAGAGACCCAGTACTTC	CATSDQSGDTSETQYF
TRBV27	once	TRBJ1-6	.	TGTGCCAGCCGTAACAGTTATAATTCACCCCTCCACTTT	CASRNSYNSPLHF
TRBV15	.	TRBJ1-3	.	TGTGCCACCAGCAGAGAGTGGGGGACAGGAAACACCATATATTTT	CATSREWGTGNTIYF
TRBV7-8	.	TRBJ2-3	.	TGTGCCAGCAGCTCCAGGACTCACACGGATACGCAGTATTTT	CASSSRTHTDTQYF
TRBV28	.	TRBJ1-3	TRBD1	TGTGCCAGCGAGGGTATCCGGGACAGGGGTTTGTCGGTGTCTGGAAACACCATATATTTT	CASEGIRDRGLSVSGNTIYF
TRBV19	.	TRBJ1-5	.	TGTGCCAGTAGTATAGGAGGGAGCAATCAGCCCCAGCATTTT	CASSIGGSNQPQHF
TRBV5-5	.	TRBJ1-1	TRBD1	TGTGCCTCCCAGGGGGTTGGGAACACTGAAGCTTTCTTT	CASQGVGNTEAFF
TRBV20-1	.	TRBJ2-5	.	TGCAGTGCTAGTATTATTCGGGGGCAAGAGACCCAGTACTTC	CSASIIRGQETQYF
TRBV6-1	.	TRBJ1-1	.	TGTGCCTCCAGTGGGGGACTCCGAGGGGCGCGAGGCGGCACTGAAGCTTTCTTT	CASSGGLRGARGGTEAFF
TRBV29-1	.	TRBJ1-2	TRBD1	TGCAGCGTTCGGAGACAGGGAGGCTATGGCTACACCTTC	CSVRRQGGYGYTF
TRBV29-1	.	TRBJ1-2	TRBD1	TGCAGCGTTGAAGACCCGGGACAGCCAGAGGATGGCTACACCTTC	CSVEDPGQPEDGYTF
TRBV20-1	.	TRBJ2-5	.	TGCAGTGCTAGTGTGAGGGGGAGAGAGACCCAGTACTTC	CSASVRGRETQYF
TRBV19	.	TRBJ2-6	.	TGTGCCAGTAGCCCGAGGACAAATCAGGCCAACGTCCTGACTTTC	CASSPRTNQANVLTF
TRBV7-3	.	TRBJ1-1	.	TGTGCCAGCAGCTTACAGGGAACGAACACTGAAGCTTTCTTT	CASSLQGTNTEAFF
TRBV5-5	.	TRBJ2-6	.	TGTGCCAGCAGCTTTACACAGAGCTCTGGGGCCAACGTCCTGACTTTC	CASSFTQSSGANVLTF
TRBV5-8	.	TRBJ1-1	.	TGTGCCAACATTTGGGGGACTCGGAAGTCTGAAGCTTTCTTT	CANIWGTRKSEAFF
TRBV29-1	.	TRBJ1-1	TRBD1	TGCAGCGTTGGGACAGGGTCCGGGACTGAAGCTTTCTTT	CSVGTGSGTEAFF
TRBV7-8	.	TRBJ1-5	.	TGTGCCAGCAGCTTAGCGCTGTCAGGGTTCGGCAATCAGCCCCAGCATTTT	CASSLALSGFGNQPQHF
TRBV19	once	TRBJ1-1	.	TGTGCCAGTTGGGACTCCCCGAACACTGAAGCTTTCTTT	CASWDSPNTEAFF
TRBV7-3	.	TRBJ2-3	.	TGTGCCAGCAGCCCCCTCGGGCGCGGGGCCAGCACAGATACGCAGTATTTT	CASSPLGRGASTDTQYF
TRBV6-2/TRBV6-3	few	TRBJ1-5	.	TGTGCCAGCAGTTACACACAGGTTCCCCAGCCCCAGCATTTT	CASSYTQVPQPQHF
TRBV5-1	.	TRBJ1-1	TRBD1	TGCGCCAGCAGGAAGACAGGGGGCGAGACTGAAGCTTTCTTT	CASRKTGGETEAFF
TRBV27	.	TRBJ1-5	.	TGTGCCAGCAGTACAACAGGGAGATTGAATCAGCCCCAGCATTTT	CASSTTGRLNQPQHF
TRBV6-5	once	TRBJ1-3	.	TGTGCCAGCAGTTCTCTGACTAACACCATATATTTT	CASSSLTNTIYF
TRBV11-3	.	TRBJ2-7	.	TGTGCCAGCAGCGTAATACTCCACGAGCAGTACTTC	CASSVILHEQYF
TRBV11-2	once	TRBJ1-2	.	TGTGCCAGCAGCTTGGCAGACCCAGGCTATGGCTACACCTTC	CASSLADPGYGYTF
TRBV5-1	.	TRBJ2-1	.	TGCGCCAGCAGCTACTCTCCTGGTTACAATGAGCAGTTCTTC	CASSYSPGYNEQFF
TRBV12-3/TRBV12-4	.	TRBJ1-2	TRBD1	TGTGCCAGCAGTCTCAGGGGGGCTGGCTACACCTTC	CASSLRGAGYTF
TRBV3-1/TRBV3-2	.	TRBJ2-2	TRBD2	TGTGCCAGCAGCCAAGTTGTCCTAGCGGGGGGGACCGGGGAGCTGTTTTTT	CASSQVVLAGGTGELFF
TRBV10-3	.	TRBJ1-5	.	TGTGCCATCAACAGCTATAGCAATCAGCCCCAGCATTTT	CAINSYSNQPQHF
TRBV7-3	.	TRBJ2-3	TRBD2	TGTGCCAGCAGCCTTTCGCGGGGGGCGGGAGATACGCAGTATTTT	CASSLSRGAGDTQYF
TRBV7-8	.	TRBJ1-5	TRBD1	TGTGCCAGCAACCTACAGGGGGCCAATCAGCCCCAGCATTTT	CASNLQGANQPQHF
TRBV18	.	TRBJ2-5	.	TGTGCCAGCTCCCCTTCCGTCAGGGGTCAAGAGACCCAGTACTTC	CASSPSVRGQETQYF
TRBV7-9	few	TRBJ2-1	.	TGTGCCAGCAGCCGGGGTCAATCTGGGAATGAGCAGTTCTTC	CASSRGQSGNEQFF
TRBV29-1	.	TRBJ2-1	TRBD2	TGCAGCGTTTTTACGTCCTTTGCGGGGGCCTACAATGAGCAGTTCTTC	CSVFTSFAGAYNEQFF